The 7 T cell receptor beta chains listed next were all sequenced from one sample in a study of blood T cell repertoires in COVID-19 (TCRdb year 2020). The library relied on the immunoSEQ multiplex PCR assay. TCRdb obtained this table from immuneACCESS and retained in-frame rearrangements with V and J assigned. These tables miss some clones; where compared with another copy, unresolved V genes account for less than half of the shortfall, and the remainder is unexplained. This sample holds tens of thousands of clones; under 90% were observed only once. The biggest ten clones account for approximately 3% of the sample. The sample was peripheral blood. The receptors come from a man aged 45 to 65 with active COVID-19.

The chain's CDR3 is CASSPGLAGGKQYNEQFF. CDR3 in DNA: TGCGCCAGCAGCCCTGGACTAGCGGGGGGAAAACAGTACAATGAGCAGTTCTTC. J is TRBJ2-1 and V is TRBV4-1; 14 bases are shared with TRBD2. The germline V gene encodes CDR1 MGHRA and CDR2 YSYEKL. There are 18 residues in the CDR3. The ends lost 4 bases at V and 4 bases at J; junction bases unmatched: 9.

This chain uses TRBV24-1 with TRBJ2-5; 9 bases agree with TRBD1. There are 15 residues in the CDR3. V lost 3 bases, J lost 5 bases, and 6 bases stayed unmatched. Germline values: CDR1 KGHDR, CDR2 SFDVKD. The CDR3 DNA reads TGTGCCACCAGTGATGCGGACAGGGGTGGGGAGACCCAGTACTTC. This encodes CATSDADRGGETQYF.

This chain connects TRBV3-1 (or the pseudogene TRBV3-2) to TRBJ2-7; D is possibly TRBD2 (5 bases). CDR1 is LGHDT and CDR2 is YNNKEL in the germline V gene (reference sequence). The CDR3 covers 14 residues. Trimming stripped 0 bases from V and 6 bases from J, with 12 bases between. CDR3 in DNA: TGTGCCAGCAGCCAAGATCGGGGAAGGGTCGAGCAGTACTTC. Amino acids: CASSQDRGRVEQYF.

The V gene is TRBV7-9, the J gene TRBJ2-7; 7 bases are shared with TRBD1. V lost 5 bases, J lost 7 bases, and 11 bases stayed unmatched. The germline V gene has CDR1 SEHNR and CDR2 FQNEAQ (reference sequence). This CDR3 region has 14 residues. CDR3 loop: CASSRQGRLGEQYF. The CDR3 nucleotides are TGTGCCAGCAGCCGACAGGGTCGGCTTGGGGAGCAGTACTTC.

V gene TRBV2 combines with J gene TRBJ1-1; no reliable D call. The CDR3 extends over 10 amino acids. Trimming cost V 9 bases and J 8 bases, with 10 bases left between them. Per germline, CDR1 SNHLY and CDR2 FYNNEI. CDR3 coding DNA: TGTGCCAGTACAACGCGGGAAGCTTTCTTT. Translated, it gives CASTTREAFF.

J is TRBJ2-6 and V is TRBV6-2 or TRBV6-3; tentatively, D is TRBD2 (6 bases). CDR3 length: 18 amino acids. CDR1 is MNHEY, CDR2 SVGEGT, per germline. Trimming took off 5 bases at V and 1 base at J, with 18 bases between the two ends. The CDR3 loop reads CASSQRFRLVSGANVLTF. As DNA, the CDR3 is TGTGCCAGCAGTCAGAGGTTCAGACTAGTGTCTGGGGCCAACGTCCTGACTTTC.

The J gene is TRBJ2-7, the V gene TRBV6-5; tentative D call: TRBD2 (6 bases). V lost 0 bases and J lost 4, with 16 bases in between. The CDR3 has 16 amino acids. Germline values: CDR1 MNHEY, CDR2 SVGAGI. This CDR3 is CASSYSGGFVGYEQYF. The CDR3 DNA follows: TGTGCCAGCAGTTACTCGGGGGGTTTCGTGGGATACGAGCAGTACTTC.